This T cell receptor beta chain stems from a study of cytomegalovirus exposure and HLA in healthy donors. Study-wide results and caveats: Rarity characterized most TCR sequences, yet some public TCRs appeared in many donors. Cytomegalovirus-associated TCR beta chains were listed, numbering 164. According to a later analysis, TCR clusters from the first cohort tended to co-occur in the 120 or so validation repertoires. In vitro experiments confirmed that a few CMV-associated chains were specific for CMV antigens.

In regard to this clone: Its antigen is not known.

The germline V gene has CDR1 SGHRS and CDR2 YFSETQ. V was trimmed by 2 bases and J by 0 bases, leaving 13 bases between them. This CDR3 is 16 amino acids long. Repertoires were generated with immunoSEQ multiplex PCR, while TCRdb's copy carries only in-frame clones and drops some. The table lists approximately 97,000 clones, about 95% of them singletons, with roughly 0.9% in the top ten. The sequenced sample was PBMCs. This TCR derives from a woman between 18 and 30 years old in good health and CMV-seronegative. This chain joins TRBV5-1 and TRBJ2-3, with D tentatively TRBD2 (6 bases). CDR3: CASSLQGGSSTDTQYF. CDR3 sequence (DNA): TGCGCCAGCAGCTTACAAGGAGGGTCTAGCACAGATACGCAGTATTTT. The whole variable domain, filled in from reference TRBV5-1 and TRBJ2-3, reads KAGVTQTPRYLIKTRGQQVTLSCSPISGHRSVSWYQQTPGQGLQFLFEYFSETQRNKGNFPGRFSGRQFSNSRSEMNVSTLELGDSALYLCASSLQGGSSTDTQYFGPGTRLTVL.